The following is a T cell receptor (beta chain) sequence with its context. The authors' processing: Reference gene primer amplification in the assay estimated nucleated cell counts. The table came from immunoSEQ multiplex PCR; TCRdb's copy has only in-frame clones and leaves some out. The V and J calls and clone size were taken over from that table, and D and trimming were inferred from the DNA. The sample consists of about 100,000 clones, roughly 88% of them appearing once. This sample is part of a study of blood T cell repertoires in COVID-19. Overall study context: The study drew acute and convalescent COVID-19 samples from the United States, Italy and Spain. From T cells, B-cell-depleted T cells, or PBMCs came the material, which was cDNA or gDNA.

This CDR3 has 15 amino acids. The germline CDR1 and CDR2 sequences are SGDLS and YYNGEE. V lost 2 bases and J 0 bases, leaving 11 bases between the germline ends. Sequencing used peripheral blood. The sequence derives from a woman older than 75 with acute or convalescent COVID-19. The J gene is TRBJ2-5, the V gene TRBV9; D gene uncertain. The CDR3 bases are TGTGCCAGCAGCGTGAGTCAAGCGTACCAAGAGACCCAGTACTTC. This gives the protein CASSVSQAYQETQYF.